Listed below are T cell receptor beta chains from one sample, sequenced in a study of T cell repertoires in cytomegalovirus infection. Their antigens are not known. TCRdb re-derived calls from the reads in MiXCR, one entry per CDR3 protein. Of approximately 990,000 distinct CDR3 sequences detected, around 30% appear once; the ten largest clones hold around an eighth. Sequenced material: cultured CD8+ T cells from PBMCs, taken from culture after CMV antigen stimulation. The receptors come from a human donor in good health (CMV status not recorded). Some clones in this sample may be carry-over from other donors' samples. Both conserved end residues are part of each CDR3. D genes are given only for firm matches. Size is omitted from some rows. Given values are once, few, many or a class for expanded clones.

>TRBV12-3/TRBV12-4|many|TRBD1|TRBJ1-2
CASSFGGGTGGYGYTF
TGTGCCAGCAGTTTCGGGGGAGGGACAGGGGGCTATGGCTACACCTTC
>TRBV20-1|NA|TRBD2|TRBJ2-7
CSARPPPGLAGPYEQYF
TGCAGTGCTAGACCGCCCCCCGGACTAGCGGGGCCCTACGAGCAGTACTTC
>TRBV28|few|NA|TRBJ2-1
CASSQDKKNIDEQFF
TGTGCCAGCAGTCAGGACAAAAAGAACATCGATGAGCAGTTCTTC
>TRBV19|NA|NA|TRBJ2-5
CASSSKSGDSLRTRPDF
TGTGCCAGTAGTTCTAAGAGCGGGGACAGCCTCCGAACCCGGCCGGACTTC
>TRBV28|few|TRBD1|TRBJ1-2
CASSSSGTGTKDGYTF
TGTGCCAGCAGTTCCTCCGGGACAGGGACTAAGGATGGCTACACCTTC
>TRBV12-3/TRBV12-4|once|TRBD2|TRBJ2-1
CASIPAGAYNEQFF
TGTGCCAGCATCCCGGCGGGGGCCTACAATGAGCAGTTCTTC
>TRBV3-1|few|NA|TRBJ2-4
CASSLGTPPSNIQYF
TGTGCCAGCAGCCTTGGGACACCACCTTCAAACATTCAGTACTTC
>TRBV14|NA|NA|TRBJ2-1
CASSQERGWVRGTDYNEQFF
TGTGCCAGCAGCCAAGAAAGAGGGTGGGTGCGGGGTACGGATTACAATGAGCAGTTCTTC
>TRBV2|few|NA|TRBJ2-2
CASSEATRNTGELFF
TGTGCCAGCAGTGAAGCGACACGGAACACCGGGGAGCTGTTTTTT
>TRBV27|NA|TRBD1|TRBJ2-7
CASSLSHRGYEQYF
TGTGCCAGCAGTTTATCGCACAGGGGATACGAGCAGTACTTC
>TRBV4-3|NA|TRBD2|TRBJ2-1
CASSHLGGGSNNEQFF
TGCGCCAGCAGCCATTTGGGGGGAGGGTCCAACAATGAGCAGTTCTTC
>TRBV7-2|few|TRBD2|TRBJ2-1
CASSLLRGGCLEQFF
TGTGCCAGCAGCTTATTGCGGGGGGGCTGTCTTGAGCAGTTCTTC
>TRBV20-1|NA|NA|TRBJ1-2
CSARDRAAGPYGYTF
TGCAGTGCTAGAGATCGGGCAGCAGGCCCCTATGGCTACACCTTC
>TRBV15|NA|NA|TRBJ1-6
CATQDEGQSFYNSPLHF
TGTGCCACCCAGGACGAAGGTCAGAGTTTCTATAATTCACCCCTCCACTTT
>TRBV6-1|few|TRBD2|TRBJ2-5
CASSEFLAGDDLQETQYF
TGTGCCAGCAGTGAATTTCTGGCGGGGGACGACCTCCAAGAGACCCAGTACTTC
>TRBV29-1|NA|TRBD2|TRBJ2-2
CSVEKSGGLANTGELFF
TGCAGCGTTGAAAAGAGCGGGGGTCTCGCGAACACCGGGGAGCTGTTTTTT
>TRBV7-9|NA|NA|TRBJ1-2
CASSAKKGRQYYGYTF
TGTGCCAGCAGCGCTAAGAAAGGCAGACAATACTATGGCTACACCTTC
>TRBV10-2|NA|NA|TRBJ1-2
CASSESVDYGYTF
TGCGCCAGCAGTGAGTCAGTGGACTATGGCTACACCTTC
>TRBV27|NA|TRBD1|TRBJ2-5
CASMPRDSPQETQYF
TGTGCCAGCATGCCTCGGGACAGTCCCCAAGAGACCCAGTACTTC
>TRBV2|NA|NA|TRBJ2-2
CASNSYKLNTGELFF
TGTGCCAGCAATTCTTACAAGCTAAACACCGGGGAGCTGTTTTTT
>TRBV7-9|once|NA|TRBJ2-1
CASSSRQSHNEQFF
TGTGCCAGCAGCTCGCGACAGAGCCACAATGAGCAGTTCTTC
>TRBV6-1|NA|TRBD2|TRBJ2-3
CASSLGSGGARTDTQYF
TGTGCCAGCAGCCTAGGTAGCGGGGGGGCGAGGACAGATACGCAGTATTTT
>TRBV19|few|NA|TRBJ1-5
CASSMAGLGPQHF
TGTGCCAGTAGTATGGCTGGGCTTGGGCCCCAGCATTTT
>TRBV28|many|TRBD1|TRBJ2-5
CASRDRGQETQYF
TGTGCCAGCCGCGACAGGGGCCAAGAGACCCAGTACTTC
>TRBV7-2|many|NA|TRBJ1-1
CASSWRQANTEAFF
TGTGCCAGCAGCTGGAGACAGGCCAACACTGAAGCTTTCTTT
>TRBV4-3|NA|TRBD2|TRBJ2-1
CASSQMGPRAGGRYEQFF
TGCGCCAGCAGCCAAATGGGGCCTAGGGCGGGGGGGCGGTATGAGCAGTTCTTC
>TRBV12-3/TRBV12-4|many|NA|TRBJ2-2
CASSFREANTGELFF
TGTGCCAGCAGTTTTAGGGAAGCGAACACCGGGGAGCTGTTTTTT
>TRBV6-5|NA|TRBD1|TRBJ2-7
CASRQGVSYVQYF
TGTGCCAGCAGACAGGGGGTGAGCTACGTGCAGTACTTC
>TRBV7-9|NA|TRBD1|TRBJ1-1
CASSLGTGPTTEAFF
TGTGCCAGCAGCCTCGGGACAGGTCCGACCACTGAAGCTTTCTTT
>TRBV20-1|NA|NA|TRBJ1-1
CSARGIGGTEAFF
TGCAGTGCTAGAGGAATCGGGGGCACTGAAGCTTTCTTT
>TRBV24-1|few|NA|TRBJ1-5
CATSGAYSNQPQHF
TGTGCCACCAGTGGGGCCTATAGCAATCAGCCCCAGCATTTT
>TRBV5-6|NA|NA|TRBJ1-1
CAGSLVGGSNTEAFF
TGTGCCGGCAGCTTGGTAGGTGGAAGTAACACTGAAGCTTTCTTT
>TRBV7-9|NA|NA|TRBJ1-1
CASGLASREAFF
TGTGCCAGCGGCTTGGCGAGCCGTGAAGCTTTCTTT
>TRBV7-8|many|NA|TRBJ1-1
CASSLTNSLFTEAFF
TGTGCCAGCAGCTTAACTAACAGCTTATTCACTGAAGCTTTCTTT
>TRBV6-5|few|NA|TRBJ1-1
CASSYSHAGNTEAFF
TGTGCCAGCAGTTACTCCCACGCGGGAAACACTGAAGCTTTCTTT
>TRBV4-3|few|NA|TRBJ1-4
CASSHWTETNEKLFF
TGCGCCAGCAGCCACTGGACGGAAACTAATGAAAAACTGTTTTTT
>TRBV20-1|NA|NA|TRBJ1-2
CSIPESGNYGYTF
TGCAGCATTCCGGAATCGGGGAACTATGGCTACACCTTC
>TRBV5-8|once|TRBD1|TRBJ2-3
CASSLTTGRGDTQYF
TGTGCCAGCAGCCTAACGACAGGGAGAGGAGATACGCAGTATTTT
>TRBV4-1|few|NA|TRBJ2-2
CASSQGSASGTGELFF
TGCGCCAGCAGCCAAGGGTCAGCGTCGGGCACCGGGGAGCTGTTTTTT
>TRBV6-6|NA|NA|TRBJ2-1
CASSLYRETNYNEQFF
TGTGCCAGCAGTCTATACAGGGAGACCAATTACAATGAGCAGTTCTTC
>TRBV2|few|NA|TRBJ2-2
CASTGGRANTGELFF
TGTGCCAGCACCGGGGGGCGTGCGAACACCGGGGAGCTGTTTTTT
>TRBV27|NA|TRBD2|TRBJ2-7
CASSLSGGWDYEQYF
TGTGCCAGCAGTTTGTCGGGGGGGTGGGACTACGAGCAGTACTTC
>TRBV11-3|NA|TRBD1|TRBJ2-7
CASSPTGEGNEQYF
TGTGCCAGCAGCCCCACAGGGGAAGGAAACGAGCAGTACTTC
>TRBV6-1|few|NA|TRBJ2-3
CATCPSGTSLTDTQYF
TGTGCCACCTGCCCTTCAGGGACATCGTTGACAGATACGCAGTATTTT
>TRBV12-3/TRBV12-4|NA|TRBD1|TRBJ1-3
CASSTTGFGNTIYF
TGTGCCAGCAGCACGACAGGGTTCGGAAACACCATATATTTT
>TRBV10-3|NA|TRBD1|TRBJ1-3
CAITSDRGGNTIYF
TGTGCCATCACTTCTGACAGGGGAGGAAACACCATATATTTT
>TRBV2|many|NA|TRBJ1-5
CASRAAGNQPQHF
TGTGCCAGCAGGGCCGCGGGCAATCAGCCCCAGCATTTT
>TRBV7-9|NA|NA|TRBJ2-5
CASRVGGQETQYF
TGTGCCAGCAGGGTTGGGGGCCAAGAGACCCAGTACTTC
>TRBV7-6|many|TRBD1|TRBJ2-1
CASSLLTGPQNEQFF
TGTGCCAGCAGCCTATTGACAGGGCCACAGAATGAGCAGTTCTTC
>TRBV27|few|NA|TRBJ1-2
CASSLGLQSPYGYTF
TGTGCCAGCAGTTTAGGACTTCAATCTCCCTATGGCTACACCTTC
>TRBV2|NA|TRBD1|TRBJ2-7
CASHEAGTGAGEQYF
TGTGCCAGCCACGAGGCGGGGACAGGGGCGGGCGAGCAGTACTTC
>TRBV3-1|few|NA|TRBJ1-5
CASSQGVSSNQPQHF
TGTGCCAGCAGCCAAGGGGTTTCGTCCAATCAGCCCCAGCATTTT
>TRBV12-3/TRBV12-4|NA|TRBD2|TRBJ2-6
CASSFMVAGAGANVLTF
TGTGCCAGCAGTTTTATGGTAGCGGGGGCCGGGGCCAACGTCCTGACTTTC
>TRBV19|few|TRBD1|TRBJ1-2
CAIQGNYGYTF
TGTGCCATACAGGGGAACTATGGCTACACCTTC